This T cell receptor beta chain was recovered during a study of blood T cell repertoires in COVID-19. As for the study in general: Acute-phase and convalescent COVID-19 samples originated in the United States, Italy and Spain. PBMCs, B-cell-depleted T cells, or T cells provided the cDNA or gDNA that made up the material.

In the original workflow: Reference gene primer amplification in the assay estimated nucleated cell counts. Some clones are missing from TCRdb's copy, which holds only in-frame ones; the method was immunoSEQ multiplex PCR. V, J and clone size derive from that table, while D and trimming were established from the DNA sequence. The sample includes around 44,000 clones, 81% seen only once; the top ten take approximately 39%. The origin of this receptor is a man aged 35 to 55 with active or convalescent COVID-19. The sequenced material came from peripheral blood.

In DNA form, the CDR3 reads TGTGCCAGCAGCTTCGCAGGGGGCGGTCAGCCCCAGCATTTT. This codes for CASSFAGGGQPQHF. The V gene is TRBV7-2, the J gene TRBJ1-5, with TRBD1 matching over 8 bases. The CDR3 has 14 residues. CDR1 is SGHTA, CDR2 FQGNSA, per germline. The J segment lost 6 bases and the V segment lost 3 bases, leaving 4 bases of the junction unmatched.